These 19 T cell receptor beta chains originate from one sample sequenced in a study of blood T cell repertoires in COVID-19. The assay was immunoSEQ multiplex PCR, and TCRdb's table has in-frame clones only and misses some. Here the sample spans approximately 300,000 clones, around 85% being singletons. The sequenced sample consisted of PBMCs or T cells enriched from blood (not recorded which). These receptors all stem from a woman under 40 who had been exposed to COVID-19.

The chain couples TRBV28 to TRBJ2-7; TRBD1 might be the D (6 bases). Germline V gene lookup returns CDR1 MDHEN and CDR2 SYDVKM. V dropped 4 bases and J dropped 0 bases, with 7 bases sitting between them. This CDR3 is 13 amino acids long. CDR3 loop: CASSSQGSYEQYF. DNA of the CDR3: TGTGCCAGCAGTTCACAGGGCTCCTACGAGCAGTACTTC. The variable domain in full, completed from reference TRBV28 and TRBJ2-7, reads DVKVTQSSRYLVKRTGEKVFLECVQDMDHENMFWYRQDPGLGLRLIYFSYDVKMKEKGDIPEGYSVSREKKERFSLILESASTNQTSMYLCASSSQGSYEQYFGPGTRLTVT.

This clone was seen a single time. For the CDR3, the DNA is TGTGCCAGCACCCAGGGCCCCTACGAGCAGTACTTC. This sequence encodes CASTQGPYEQYF. The chain employs TRBV28 and TRBJ2-7; D possibly corresponds to TRBD1 (5 bases). This CDR3 comprises 12 residues. Trimming cost V 7 bases and J 2 bases, with 9 bases left between them. Germline CDR1 is MDHEN and CDR2 is SYDVKM. Full variable domain (rest looked up from reference TRBV28 and TRBJ2-7): DVKVTQSSRYLVKRTGEKVFLECVQDMDHENMFWYRQDPGLGLRLIYFSYDVKMKEKGDIPEGYSVSREKKERFSLILESASTNQTSMYLCASTQGPYEQYFGPGTRLTVT.

The CDR3 loop reads CASSRLAGELFF. CDR3 bases: TGTGCCAGCAGCCGACTAGCCGGGGAGCTGTTTTTT. This chain connects TRBV6-2 or TRBV6-3 to TRBJ2-2, with D possibly being TRBD2 (6 bases). The germline gives CDR1 MNHEY, CDR2 SVGEGT. This CDR3 spans 12 amino acids. Trimming removed 6 bases from V and 6 bases from J, with 8 bases in between.

Details on this clone: This sample also contains other DNA sequences that code for the same CDR3. The chain has TRBV3-1 (or the pseudogene TRBV3-2) and TRBJ2-7, with a tentative D call TRBD1 (6 bases). Germline V CDR1 and CDR2: LGHDT, YNNKEL (reference sequence). The length of the CDR3 is 12 residues. Trimming pared 3 bases from V and 3 bases from J, leaving 6 bases between. For the CDR3, the DNA is TGTGCCAGCAGCCAGGACAGCTACGAGCAGTACTTC. This encodes CASSQDSYEQYF.

The chain is built from TRBV28 and TRBJ1-1, with D perhaps matching TRBD1 (6 bases). Per the germline V gene, CDR1 is MDHEN and CDR2 is SYDVKM. Between the trimmed V and J ends, which lost 5 bases and 0 bases, there was a span of 16 bases. The CDR3 length is 16 residues. CDR3 in amino acids: CASSDGTKDLNTEAFF. DNA of the CDR3: TGTGCCAGCAGTGACGGGACAAAAGACCTGAACACTGAAGCTTTCTTT.

V and J are TRBV6-5 and TRBJ2-7; tentative D call: TRBD1 (8 bases). This CDR3 has 14 amino acids. Trimming left V 6 bases short and J 3 bases short, with 15 bases between. CDR1 MNHEY and CDR2 SVGAGI come from the germline V gene. The CDR3 coding sequence is TGTGCCAGCAGCGGACAGGGAGGGGGCTACGAGCAGTACTTC. Protein product: CASSGQGGGYEQYF.

The CDR3 sequence is CASSLDYSEAFF. The CDR3 nucleotides are TGTGCCAGCAGCTTAGATTATTCTGAAGCTTTCTTT. The chain joins TRBV11-2 to TRBJ1-1; D gene ambiguous. Germline values: CDR1 SGHAT, CDR2 FQNNGV. The V and J ends lost 0 bases and 6 bases respectively, with 5 bases between them. The CDR3 spans 12 residues. The whole variable domain, remainder taken from reference TRBV11-2 and TRBJ1-1, is EAGVAQSPRYKIIEKRQSVAFWCNPISGHATLYWYQQILGQGPKLLIQFQNNGVVDDSQLPKDRFSAERLKGVDSTLKIQPAKLEDSAVYLCASSLDYSEAFFGQGTRLTVV.

The chain uses TRBV24-1 and TRBJ2-1; 8 bases are a match to TRBD1. The CDR3 is made up of 13 amino acids. V was pared by 7 bases and J by 6 bases, with 4 bases of the junction left unmatched. The V gene's germline CDR1 is KGHDR and CDR2 SFDVKD. The CDR3 here is CATRGTGSNEQFF. The CDR3, as DNA: TGTGCCACCAGGGGGACAGGCTCCAATGAGCAGTTCTTC.

The chain carries TRBV6-4 and TRBJ1-2; D gene uncertain. Germline V gives CDR1 MRHNA, CDR2 SNTAGT. Trimming stripped 3 bases from V and 5 bases from J, with 13 bases between. This CDR3 contains 14 residues. The CDR3 DNA sequence: TGTGCCAGCAGTGAAAGCTTCCCCCCTTATGGCTACACCTTC. Protein product: CASSESFPPYGYTF.

This sequence joins TRBV7-2 and TRBJ1-6; possible D gene TRBD1, 5 bases. Trimming stripped 1 base from V and 6 bases from J, with 13 bases between. From germline, CDR1 is SGHTA and CDR2 FQGNSA. This CDR3 region has 16 residues. The chain's CDR3 is CASSLVIGDSNSPLHF. The CDR3 DNA reads TGTGCCAGCAGCTTAGTGATTGGCGACAGTAATTCACCCCTCCACTTT.

The CDR3: CASSFGTGGDEKLFF. The CDR3 DNA reads TGTGCCAGCAGTTTCGGGACAGGGGGCGACGAAAAACTGTTTTTT. The V and J genes are TRBV28 and TRBJ1-4, with 12 bases identical to TRBD1. J gave up 8 bases and V 3 bases, and 4 bases lay outside the gene matches. CDR1 is MDHEN, CDR2 SYDVKM, per germline. CDR3 size: 15 residues.

The V call is TRBV12-5, the J call TRBJ2-3, with D tentatively TRBD1 (7 bases). CDR3 length: 15 residues. V was clipped by 5 bases and J by 6 bases, with 18 bases between them. Germline CDR1 reads LGHNT; CDR2 reads FRNRAP. CDR3 sequence: CASGLGAGGMDTQYF. CDR3 sequence (DNA): TGTGCTAGTGGTCTAGGGGCAGGGGGGATGGATACGCAGTATTTT.

The gene calls are TRBV13 and TRBJ2-7; 8 bases fit TRBD1. Germline-derived CDR1 and CDR2 are PRHDT and FYEKMQ (reference sequence). The junction had 4 bases not matched to a gene; V was cut back by 0 bases and J by 3 bases. This CDR3 spans 15 amino acids. The CDR3 spells CASSLGQGAIYEQYF. Here the CDR3 DNA reads TGTGCCAGCAGCTTAGGCCAGGGGGCAATCTACGAGCAGTACTTC.

The chain joins TRBV7-2 to TRBJ2-3; TRBD1 is a possible D gene (5 bases). The germline CDR1 and CDR2 sequences are SGHTA and FQGNSA. V lost 4 bases and J 4 bases, leaving 12 bases between the germline ends. The CDR3 runs 14 residues. In DNA form, the CDR3 reads TGTGCCAGCAGCTATAGCAGGGTTTCAGATACGCAGTATTTT. Translation: CASSYSRVSDTQYF.

The V gene is TRBV30, the J gene TRBJ1-1; perhaps TRBD1 as D (6 bases). Germline V CDR1 and CDR2: GTSNPN, SVGIG (reference sequence). V shed 5 bases and J shed 5 bases, with 12 bases lying between them. The CDR3 has 12 residues. CDR3 in DNA: TGTGCCTGGGGGAGGGGGAGTACTGAAGCTTTCTTT. Protein sequence: CAWGRGSTEAFF.

The rearrangement uses TRBV11-2 and TRBJ2-7, with D possibly matching TRBD1 (8 bases). This CDR3 is built from 16 residues. Germline-derived CDR1 and CDR2 are SGHAT and FQNNGV. Trimming cost V 1 base and J 1 base, with 14 bases left between them. The DNA for the CDR3 is TGTGCCAGCAGCTTAGGGGGGGGACAGGAATCCTACGAGCAGTACTTC. Translating it yields CASSLGGGQESYEQYF.

The genes are TRBV3-1 (or the pseudogene TRBV3-2) and TRBJ1-2; a weak D match, TRBD1 (5 bases). This CDR3 has 14 residues. The V gene lost 0 bases and the J gene lost 7 bases, with 12 bases spanning the gap. The germline gives CDR1 LGHDT, CDR2 YNNKEL (reference sequence). CDR3 amino acids: CASSQDWQGRGYTF. The CDR3 nucleotides are TGTGCCAGCAGCCAAGACTGGCAGGGTCGTGGCTACACCTTC.

CDR3: CASSISNSNQPQHF. In DNA form, the CDR3 reads TGTGCCAGTAGTATTTCAAATAGCAATCAGCCCCAGCATTTT. This sequence joins TRBV19 and TRBJ1-5; D gene uncertain. This CDR3 comprises 14 residues. Trimming removed 3 bases at V and 0 bases at J, with 6 bases between. CDR1 is LNHDA and CDR2 is SQIVND in the germline V gene (reference sequence).

V and J are TRBV19 and TRBJ1-6; 7 bases map to TRBD1. V shed 7 bases, J shed 8 bases, and the junction held 5 bases outside the gene matches. From germline, CDR1 is LNHDA and CDR2 SQIVND (reference sequence). The CDR3 loop spans 13 amino acids. This CDR3 reads CASKRGPDSPLHF. The DNA for the CDR3 is TGTGCCAGTAAAAGGGGGCCGGATTCACCCCTCCACTTT.